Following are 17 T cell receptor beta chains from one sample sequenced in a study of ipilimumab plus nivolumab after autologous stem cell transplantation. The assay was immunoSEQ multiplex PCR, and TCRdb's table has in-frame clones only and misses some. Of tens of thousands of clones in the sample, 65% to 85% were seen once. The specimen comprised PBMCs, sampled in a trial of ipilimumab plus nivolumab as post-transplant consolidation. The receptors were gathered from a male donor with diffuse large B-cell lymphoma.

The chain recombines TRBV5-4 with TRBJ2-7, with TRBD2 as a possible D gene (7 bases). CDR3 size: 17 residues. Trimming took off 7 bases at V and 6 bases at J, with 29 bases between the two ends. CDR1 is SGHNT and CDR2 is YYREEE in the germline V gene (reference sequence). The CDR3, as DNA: TGTGCCAGCCAGTTAGCCCTGGGAGGGGGAGGTAAAGTCGAGCAGTACTTC. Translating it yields CASQLALGGGGKVEQYF.

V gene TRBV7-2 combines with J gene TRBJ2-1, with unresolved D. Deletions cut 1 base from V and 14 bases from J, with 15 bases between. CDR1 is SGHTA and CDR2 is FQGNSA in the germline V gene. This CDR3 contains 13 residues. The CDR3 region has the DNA TGTGCCAGCAGCTTAGGACGAGAAAACTTTGAGTTCTTC. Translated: CASSLGRENFEFF.

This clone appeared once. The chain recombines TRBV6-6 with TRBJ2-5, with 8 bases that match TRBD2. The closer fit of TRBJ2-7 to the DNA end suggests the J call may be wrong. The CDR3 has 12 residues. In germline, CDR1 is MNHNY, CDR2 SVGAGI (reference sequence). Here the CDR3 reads CASGAGGYEQYF. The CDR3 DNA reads TGTGCCAGCGGGGCGGGGGGCTACGAGCAGTACTTC.

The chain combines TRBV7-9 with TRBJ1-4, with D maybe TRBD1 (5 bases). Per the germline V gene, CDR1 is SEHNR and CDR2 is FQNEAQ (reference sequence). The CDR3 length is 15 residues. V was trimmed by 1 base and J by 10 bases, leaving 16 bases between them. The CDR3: CASSLEGHSIGKLFF. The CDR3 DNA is TGTGCCAGCAGCTTAGAAGGACACAGCATAGGAAAACTGTTTTTT.

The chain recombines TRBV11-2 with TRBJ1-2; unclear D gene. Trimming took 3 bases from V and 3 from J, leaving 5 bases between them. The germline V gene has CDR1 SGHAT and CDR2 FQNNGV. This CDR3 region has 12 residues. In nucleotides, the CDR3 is TGTGCCAGCAGCTTCACTGACTATGGCTACACCTTC. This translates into CASSFTDYGYTF.

CDR3 in amino acids: CASSYLGSWDTQYF. The CDR3 nucleotides read TGTGCCAGCAGTTATCTGGGCTCGTGGGATACGCAGTATTTT. V is TRBV6-6 and J is TRBJ2-3; no firm D call. V was pared by 3 bases and J by 6 bases, with 13 bases between. CDR1 is MNHNY and CDR2 is SVGAGI in the germline V gene (reference sequence). This CDR3 contains 14 residues.

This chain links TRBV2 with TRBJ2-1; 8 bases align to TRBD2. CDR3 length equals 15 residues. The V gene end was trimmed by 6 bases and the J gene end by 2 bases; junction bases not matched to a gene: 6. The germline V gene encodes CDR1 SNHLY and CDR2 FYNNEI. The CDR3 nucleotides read TGTGCCAGCAGATTCGGGGGGGCCCCCTACAATGAGCAGTTCTTC. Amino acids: CASRFGGAPYNEQFF.

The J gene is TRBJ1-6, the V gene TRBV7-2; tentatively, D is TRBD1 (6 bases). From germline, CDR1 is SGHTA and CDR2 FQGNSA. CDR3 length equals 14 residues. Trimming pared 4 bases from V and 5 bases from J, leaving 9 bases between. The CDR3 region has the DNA TGTGCCAGCAGCTCACAGGGAAATAATTCACCCCTCCACTTT. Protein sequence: CASSSQGNNSPLHF. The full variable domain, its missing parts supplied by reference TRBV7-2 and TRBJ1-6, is GAGVSQSPSNKVTEKGKDVELRCDPISGHTALYWYRQSLGQGLEFLIYFQGNSAPDKSGLPSDRFSAERTGGSVSTLTIQRTQQEDSAVYLCASSSQGNNSPLHFGNGTRLTVT.

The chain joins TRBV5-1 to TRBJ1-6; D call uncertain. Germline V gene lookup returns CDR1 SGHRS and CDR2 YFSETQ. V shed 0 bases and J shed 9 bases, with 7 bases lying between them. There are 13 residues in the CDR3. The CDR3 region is CASSLVGLSPLHF. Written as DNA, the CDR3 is TGCGCCAGCAGCTTGGTAGGCCTTTCACCCCTCCACTTT.

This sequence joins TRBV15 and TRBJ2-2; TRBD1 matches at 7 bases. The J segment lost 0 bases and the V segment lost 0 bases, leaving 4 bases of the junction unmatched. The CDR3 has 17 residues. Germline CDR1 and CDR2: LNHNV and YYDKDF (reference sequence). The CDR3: CATSRDYQGANTGELFF. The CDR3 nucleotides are TGTGCCACCAGCAGAGATTACCAGGGGGCGAACACCGGGGAGCTGTTTTTT. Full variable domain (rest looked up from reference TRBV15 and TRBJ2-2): DAMVIQNPRYQVTQFGKPVTLSCSQTLNHNVMYWYQQKSSQAPKLLFHYYDKDFNNEADTPDNFQSRRPNTSFCFLDIRSPGLGDTAMYLCATSRDYQGANTGELFFGEGSRLTVL.

CDR3 residues: CASSDRTAGNTIYF. The CDR3 coding sequence is TGTGCCAGCAGCGACCGGACAGCAGGAAACACCATATATTTT. This chain links TRBV9 with TRBJ1-3; perhaps TRBD1 as D (6 bases). Germline V gene data show CDR1 as SGDLS and CDR2 as YYNGEE. V gave up 3 bases and J gave up 4 bases, with 11 bases separating them. The CDR3 is 14 amino acids.

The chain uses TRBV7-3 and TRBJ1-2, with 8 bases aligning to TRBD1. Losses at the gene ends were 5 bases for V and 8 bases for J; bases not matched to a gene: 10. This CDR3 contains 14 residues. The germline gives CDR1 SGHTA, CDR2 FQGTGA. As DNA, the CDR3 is TGTGCCAGCAGCCTAAACCCGACAGGGGAAGGCTACACCTTC. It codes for CASSLNPTGEGYTF.

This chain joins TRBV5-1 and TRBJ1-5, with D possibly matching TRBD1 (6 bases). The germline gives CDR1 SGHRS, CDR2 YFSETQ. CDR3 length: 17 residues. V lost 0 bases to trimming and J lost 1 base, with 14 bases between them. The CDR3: CASSLEGGYGSNQPQHF. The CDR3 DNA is TGCGCCAGCAGCTTGGAGGGGGGTTACGGAAGCAATCAGCCCCAGCATTTT. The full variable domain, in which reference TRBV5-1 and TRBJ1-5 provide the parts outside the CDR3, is KAGVTQTPRYLIKTRGQQVTLSCSPISGHRSVSWYQQTPGQGLQFLFEYFSETQRNKGNFPGRFSGRQFSNSRSEMNVSTLELGDSALYLCASSLEGGYGSNQPQHFGDGTRLSIL.

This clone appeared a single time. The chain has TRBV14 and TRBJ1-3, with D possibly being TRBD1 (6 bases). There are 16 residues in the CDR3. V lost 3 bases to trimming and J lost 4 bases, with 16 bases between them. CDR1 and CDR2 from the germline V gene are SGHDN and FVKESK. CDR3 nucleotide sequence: TGTGCCAGCAGCCAGCCCCCGGGACAACCCGGAAACACCATATATTTT. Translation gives CASSQPPGQPGNTIYF.

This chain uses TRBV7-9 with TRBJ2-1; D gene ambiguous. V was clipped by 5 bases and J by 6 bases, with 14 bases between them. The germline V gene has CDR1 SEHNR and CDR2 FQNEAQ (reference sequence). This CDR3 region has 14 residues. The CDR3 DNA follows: TGTGCCAGCAGCCTCCTTGGACCAGGCAATGAGCAGTTCTTC. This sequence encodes CASSLLGPGNEQFF. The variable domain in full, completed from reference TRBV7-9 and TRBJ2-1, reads DTGVSQNPRHKITKRGQNVTFRCDPISEHNRLYWYRQTLGQGPEFLTYFQNEAQLEKSRLLSDRFSAERPKGSFSTLEIQRTEQGDSAMYLCASSLLGPGNEQFFGPGTRLTVL.

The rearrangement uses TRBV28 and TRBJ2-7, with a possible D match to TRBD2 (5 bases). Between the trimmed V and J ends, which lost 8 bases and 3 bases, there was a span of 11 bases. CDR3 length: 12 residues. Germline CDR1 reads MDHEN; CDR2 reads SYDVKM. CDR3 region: CASESGSYEQYF. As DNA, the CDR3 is TGTGCCAGCGAATCGGGGAGCTACGAGCAGTACTTC.

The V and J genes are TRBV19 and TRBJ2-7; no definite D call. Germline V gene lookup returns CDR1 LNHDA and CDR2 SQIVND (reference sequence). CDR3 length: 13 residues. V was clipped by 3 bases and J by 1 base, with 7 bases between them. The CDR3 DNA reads TGTGCCAGTAGTATGGCTGCATCCTACGAGCAGTACTTC. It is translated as CASSMAASYEQYF.